The entry that follows covers one TCR beta chain sequence. All patients experienced relapse after autologous stem cell transplantation, and brentuximab vedotin exposure was variable. The sample comes from a study of PD-1 blockade in classical Hodgkin lymphoma. V lost 0 bases, J lost 11 bases, and 8 bases lay in between. CDR1 is SGHTS and CDR2 is YDEGEE in the germline V gene. This CDR3 spans 11 amino acids. The repertoire was sequenced with immunoSEQ multiplex PCR; TCRdb's copy has only in-frame clones and lacks some. The table records roughly 20,000 clones, approximately 84% of them present only once.

The sample was peripheral blood mononuclear cells (PBMCs), taken at baseline. The sequence derives from a human donor with classical Hodgkin lymphoma. This chain joins TRBV5-8 and TRBJ1-1; D unclear. The CDR3 protein is CASSLETTAFF. Written as DNA, the CDR3 is TGTGCCAGCAGCTTGGAGACTACCGCTTTCTTT.